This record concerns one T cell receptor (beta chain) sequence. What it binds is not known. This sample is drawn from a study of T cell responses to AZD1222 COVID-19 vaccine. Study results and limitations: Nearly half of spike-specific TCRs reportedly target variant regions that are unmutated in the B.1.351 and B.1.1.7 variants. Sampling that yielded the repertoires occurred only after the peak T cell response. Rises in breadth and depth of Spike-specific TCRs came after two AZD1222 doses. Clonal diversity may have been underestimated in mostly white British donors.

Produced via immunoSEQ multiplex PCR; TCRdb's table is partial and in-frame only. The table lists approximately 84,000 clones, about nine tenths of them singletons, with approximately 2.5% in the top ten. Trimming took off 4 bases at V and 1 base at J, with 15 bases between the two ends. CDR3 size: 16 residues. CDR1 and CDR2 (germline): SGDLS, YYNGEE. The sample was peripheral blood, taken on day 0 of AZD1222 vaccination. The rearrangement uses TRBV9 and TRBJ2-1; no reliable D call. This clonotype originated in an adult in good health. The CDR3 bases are TGTGCCAGCAGCCCCCCGCCACGTCAATCCTACAATGAGCAGTTCTTC. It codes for CASSPPPRQSYNEQFF.